Below are 7 T cell receptor beta chains sequenced from a single sample in a study of T cell responses to AZD1222 COVID-19 vaccine. Assay used: immunoSEQ multiplex PCR; TCRdb lists only in-frame clones, some missing. This sample carries some 140,000 clones, 65% to 90% of them seen once, and the ten largest clones take around 7.9%. The sequencing here drew on peripheral blood, taken 28 days after the second dose of the MenACWY control vaccine. All receptors come from an adult who received the MenACWY meningococcal vaccine as a control.

The chain combines TRBV27 with TRBJ2-3; 8 bases are shared with TRBD1. Germline CDR1 and CDR2: MNHEY and SMNVEV (reference sequence). This CDR3 comprises 14 residues. V was clipped by 5 bases and J by 5 bases; unmatched bases: 6. For the CDR3, the DNA is TGTGCCAGCAGTAACAGGGGGGAGGAAGATACGCAGTATTTT. It specifies CASSNRGEEDTQYF.

This rearrangement joins TRBV10-3 to TRBJ1-6; D ambiguous. The CDR3 covers 13 residues. V was cut by 5 bases and J by 12 bases, with 14 bases left in between. Germline assignment: CDR1 ENHRY and CDR2 SYGVKD. This CDR3 reads CAISSNVGGPLHF. The CDR3 nucleotides are TGTGCCATCAGTTCCAACGTTGGAGGACCCCTCCACTTT.

The chain is built from TRBV10-2 and TRBJ2-1, with TRBD2 matching 13 bases. The CDR3 length is 15 residues. With 9 bases clipped from V and 4 bases from J, the junction kept 6 bases outside the gene matches. CDR1 is WSHSY, CDR2 SAAADI, per germline. CDR3: CASRLAGGHYNEQFF. CDR3 DNA sequence: TGCGCCAGTCGACTAGCGGGGGGTCATTACAATGAGCAGTTCTTC.

The chain carries TRBV5-1 and TRBJ1-3; D possibly corresponds to TRBD1 (6 bases). Germline loops: CDR1 SGHRS, CDR2 YFSETQ. The CDR3 length is 15 residues. The germline V and J ends were trimmed by 4 bases and 0 bases, with 11 bases remaining between them. The CDR3 region has the DNA TGCGCCAGCAGCCCGGGGGGCCGCTCTGGAAACACCATATATTTT. It specifies CASSPGGRSGNTIYF.

This clone was seen more than once but under ten times. The gene calls are TRBV7-2 and TRBJ2-7; D unresolved. CDR1 is SGHTA and CDR2 is FQGNSA in the germline V gene. V shed 3 bases and J shed 6 bases, with 9 bases lying between them. This CDR3 contains 12 residues. In DNA, the CDR3 is TGTGCCAGCAGCTTCCGAGGATCCGAGCAGTACTTC. It is translated as CASSFRGSEQYF.

The rearrangement links TRBV4-1 to TRBJ2-3, with 7 nucleotides matching TRBD1. This CDR3 comprises 15 residues. Germline V gene data show CDR1 as MGHRA and CDR2 as YSYEKL. Trimming cost V 0 bases and J 0 bases; bases outside gene matches: 0. The CDR3 DNA reads TGCGCCAGCAGCCAAGAGGACAGGAGCACAGATACGCAGTATTTT. It is translated as CASSQEDRSTDTQYF.

Only a few counts were recorded for this clone. The V call is TRBV11-2, the J call TRBJ1-6; 8 bases are shared with TRBD1. There are 15 residues in the CDR3. V lost 5 bases to trimming and J lost 7 bases; unmatched junction nucleotides: 7. Germline CDR1 and CDR2: SGHAT and FQNNGV. CDR3 in DNA: TGTGCCAGCAGCGGACAGGGCTTCACAAATTCACCCCTCCACTTT. This encodes CASSGQGFTNSPLHF.